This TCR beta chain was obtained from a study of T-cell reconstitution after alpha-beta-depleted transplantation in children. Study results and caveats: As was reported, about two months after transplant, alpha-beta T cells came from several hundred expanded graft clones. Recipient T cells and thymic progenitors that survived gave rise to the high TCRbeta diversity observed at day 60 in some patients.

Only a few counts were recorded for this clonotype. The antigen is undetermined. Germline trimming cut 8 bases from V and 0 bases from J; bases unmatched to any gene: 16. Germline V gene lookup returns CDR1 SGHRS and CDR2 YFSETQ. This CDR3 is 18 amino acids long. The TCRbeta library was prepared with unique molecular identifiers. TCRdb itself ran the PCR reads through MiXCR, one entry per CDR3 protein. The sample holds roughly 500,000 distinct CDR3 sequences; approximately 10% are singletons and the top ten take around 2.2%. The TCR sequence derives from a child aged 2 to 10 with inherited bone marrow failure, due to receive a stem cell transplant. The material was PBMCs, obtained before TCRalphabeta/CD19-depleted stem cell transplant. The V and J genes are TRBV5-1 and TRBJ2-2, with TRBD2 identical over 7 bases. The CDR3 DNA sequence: TGCGCCAGTCGGCCGGGGATAGCGGGCACCGCGAACACCGGGGAGCTGTTTTTT. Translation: CASRPGIAGTANTGELFF. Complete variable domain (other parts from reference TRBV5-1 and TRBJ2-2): KAGVTQTPRYLIKTRGQQVTLSCSPISGHRSVSWYQQTPGQGLQFLFEYFSETQRNKGNFPGRFSGRQFSNSRSEMNVSTLELGDSALYLCASRPGIAGTANTGELFFGEGSRLTVL.